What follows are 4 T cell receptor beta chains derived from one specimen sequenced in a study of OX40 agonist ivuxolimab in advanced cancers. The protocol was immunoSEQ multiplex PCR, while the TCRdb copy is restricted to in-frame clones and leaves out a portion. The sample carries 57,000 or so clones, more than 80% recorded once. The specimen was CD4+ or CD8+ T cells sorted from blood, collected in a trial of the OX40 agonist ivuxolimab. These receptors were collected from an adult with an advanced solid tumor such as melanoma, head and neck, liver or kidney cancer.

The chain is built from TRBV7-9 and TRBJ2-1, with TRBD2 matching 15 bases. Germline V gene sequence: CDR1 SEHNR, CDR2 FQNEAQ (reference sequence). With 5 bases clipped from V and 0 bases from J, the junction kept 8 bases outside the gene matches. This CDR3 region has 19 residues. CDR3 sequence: CASSLGLAGGGSSYNEQFF. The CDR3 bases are TGTGCCAGCAGCCTAGGACTAGCGGGAGGGGGGAGCTCCTACAATGAGCAGTTCTTC.

The CDR3 is CASSLVGSGELFF. CDR3 DNA sequence: TGTGCCAGCAGCCTTGTAGGGTCCGGGGAGCTGTTTTTT. The chain is built from TRBV7-2 and TRBJ2-2; D gene unclear. The CDR3 has 13 residues. Trimming cost V 5 bases and J 6 bases, with 10 bases left between them. Germline assignment: CDR1 SGHTA and CDR2 FQGNSA.

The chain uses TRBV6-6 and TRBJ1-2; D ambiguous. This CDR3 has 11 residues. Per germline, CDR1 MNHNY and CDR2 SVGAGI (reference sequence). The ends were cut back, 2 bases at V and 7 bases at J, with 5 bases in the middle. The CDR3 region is CASSYVAGYTF. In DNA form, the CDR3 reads TGTGCCAGCAGTTACGTAGCTGGCTACACCTTC.

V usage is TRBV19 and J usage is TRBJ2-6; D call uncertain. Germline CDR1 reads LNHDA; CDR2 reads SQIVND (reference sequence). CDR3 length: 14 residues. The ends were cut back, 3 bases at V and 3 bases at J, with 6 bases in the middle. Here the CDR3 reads CASSIRSGANVLTF. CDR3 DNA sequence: TGTGCCAGTAGTATTAGGAGTGGGGCCAACGTCCTGACTTTC. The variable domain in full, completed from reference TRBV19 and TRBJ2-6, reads DGGITQSPKYLFRKEGQNVTLSCEQNLNHDAMYWYRQDPGQGLRLIYYSQIVNDFQKGDIAEGYSVSREKKESFPLTVTSAQKNPTAFYLCASSIRSGANVLTFGAGSRLTVL.